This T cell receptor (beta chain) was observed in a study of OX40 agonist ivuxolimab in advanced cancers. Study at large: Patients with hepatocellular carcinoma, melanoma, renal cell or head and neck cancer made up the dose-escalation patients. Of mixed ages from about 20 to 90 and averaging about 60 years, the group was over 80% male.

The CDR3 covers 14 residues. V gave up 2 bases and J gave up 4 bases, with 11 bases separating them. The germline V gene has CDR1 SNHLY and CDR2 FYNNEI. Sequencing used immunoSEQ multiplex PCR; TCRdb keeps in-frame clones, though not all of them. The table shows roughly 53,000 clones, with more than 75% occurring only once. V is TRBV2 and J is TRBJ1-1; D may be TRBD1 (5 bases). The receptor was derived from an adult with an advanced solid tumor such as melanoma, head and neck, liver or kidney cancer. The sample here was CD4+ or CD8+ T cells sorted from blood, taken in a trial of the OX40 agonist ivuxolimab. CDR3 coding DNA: TGTGCCAGCAGTGAACGGGGGGGTGGCACTGAAGCTTTCTTT. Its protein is CASSERGGGTEAFF.